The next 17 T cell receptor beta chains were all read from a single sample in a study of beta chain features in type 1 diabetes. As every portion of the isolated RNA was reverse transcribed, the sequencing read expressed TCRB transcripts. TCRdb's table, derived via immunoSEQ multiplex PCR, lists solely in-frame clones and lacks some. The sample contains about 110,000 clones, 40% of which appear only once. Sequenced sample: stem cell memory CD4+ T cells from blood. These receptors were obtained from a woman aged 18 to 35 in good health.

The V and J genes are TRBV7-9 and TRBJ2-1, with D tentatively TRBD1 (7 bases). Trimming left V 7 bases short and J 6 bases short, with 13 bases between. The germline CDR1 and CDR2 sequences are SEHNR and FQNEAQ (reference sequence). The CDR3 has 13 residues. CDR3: CASNQGGFNEQFF. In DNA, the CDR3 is TGTGCCAGCAATCAGGGGGGCTTCAATGAGCAGTTCTTC. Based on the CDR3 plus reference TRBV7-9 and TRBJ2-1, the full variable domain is DTGVSQNPRHKITKRGQNVTFRCDPISEHNRLYWYRQTLGQGPEFLTYFQNEAQLEKSRLLSDRFSAERPKGSFSTLEIQRTEQGDSAMYLCASNQGGFNEQFFGPGTRLTVL.

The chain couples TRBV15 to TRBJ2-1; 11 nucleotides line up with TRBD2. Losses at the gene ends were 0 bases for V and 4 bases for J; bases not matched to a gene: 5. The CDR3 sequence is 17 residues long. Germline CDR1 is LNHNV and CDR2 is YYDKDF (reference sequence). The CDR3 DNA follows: TGTGCCACCAGCAGAGATCTACTAGCGGGAGTATACAATGAGCAGTTCTTC. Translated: CATSRDLLAGVYNEQFF.

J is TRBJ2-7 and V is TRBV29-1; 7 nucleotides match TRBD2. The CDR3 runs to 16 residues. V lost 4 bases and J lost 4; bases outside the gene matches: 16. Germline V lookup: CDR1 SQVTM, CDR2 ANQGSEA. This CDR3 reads CSVGGLSREGKYEQYF. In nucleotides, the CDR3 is TGCAGCGTTGGAGGGCTTAGTAGGGAGGGGAAGTACGAGCAGTACTTC.

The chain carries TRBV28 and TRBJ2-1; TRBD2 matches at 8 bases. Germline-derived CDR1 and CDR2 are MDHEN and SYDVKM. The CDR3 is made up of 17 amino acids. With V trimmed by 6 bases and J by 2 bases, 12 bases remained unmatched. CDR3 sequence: CASRVISGSDTYNEQFF. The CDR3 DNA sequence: TGTGCCAGCAGAGTTATAAGCGGGAGTGACACCTACAATGAGCAGTTCTTC. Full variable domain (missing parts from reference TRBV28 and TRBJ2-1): DVKVTQSSRYLVKRTGEKVFLECVQDMDHENMFWYRQDPGLGLRLIYFSYDVKMKEKGDIPEGYSVSREKKERFSLILESASTNQTSMYLCASRVISGSDTYNEQFFGPGTRLTVL.

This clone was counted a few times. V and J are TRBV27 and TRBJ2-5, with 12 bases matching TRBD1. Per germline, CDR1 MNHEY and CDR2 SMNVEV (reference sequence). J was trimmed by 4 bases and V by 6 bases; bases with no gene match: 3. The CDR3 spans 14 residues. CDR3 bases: TGTGCCAGCAGGGGGACAGGGGGCTCAGAGACCCAGTACTTC. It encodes CASRGTGGSETQYF.

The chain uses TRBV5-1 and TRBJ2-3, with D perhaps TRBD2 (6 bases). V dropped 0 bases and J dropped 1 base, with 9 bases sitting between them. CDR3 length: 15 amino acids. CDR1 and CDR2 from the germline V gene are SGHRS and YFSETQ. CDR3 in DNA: TGCGCCAGCAGCTTGGCTAGCGATCGCACAGATACGCAGTATTTT. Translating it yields CASSLASDRTDTQYF.

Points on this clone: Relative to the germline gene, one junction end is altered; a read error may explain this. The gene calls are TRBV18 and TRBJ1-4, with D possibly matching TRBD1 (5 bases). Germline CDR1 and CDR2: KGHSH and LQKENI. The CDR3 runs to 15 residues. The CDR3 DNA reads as TGTGCCAGCTCAACAACCGGGACTTCCAGGGCCAGGAGGTCTTTT. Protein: CASSTTGTSRARRSF. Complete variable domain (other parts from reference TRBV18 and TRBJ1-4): NAGVMQNPRHLVRRRGQEARLRCSPMKGHSHVYWYRQLPEEGLKFMVYLQKENIIDESGMPKERFSAEFPKEGPSILRIQQVVRGDSAAYFCASSTTGTSRARRSFGSGTQLSVL.

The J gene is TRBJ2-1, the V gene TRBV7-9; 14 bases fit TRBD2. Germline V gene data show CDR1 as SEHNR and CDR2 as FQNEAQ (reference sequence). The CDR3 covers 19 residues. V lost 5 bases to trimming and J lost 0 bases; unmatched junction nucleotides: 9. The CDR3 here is CASSPLGLAGESSYNEQFF. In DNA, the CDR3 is TGTGCCAGCAGCCCTCTGGGACTAGCGGGAGAGAGCTCCTACAATGAGCAGTTCTTC.

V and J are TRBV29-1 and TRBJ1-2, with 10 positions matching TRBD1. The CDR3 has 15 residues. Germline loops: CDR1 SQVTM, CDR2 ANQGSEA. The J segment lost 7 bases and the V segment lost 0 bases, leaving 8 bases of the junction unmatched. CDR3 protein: CSVEDRDRGTGGYTF. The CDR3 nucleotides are TGCAGCGTTGAAGATCGGGACAGGGGAACGGGTGGCTACACCTTC.

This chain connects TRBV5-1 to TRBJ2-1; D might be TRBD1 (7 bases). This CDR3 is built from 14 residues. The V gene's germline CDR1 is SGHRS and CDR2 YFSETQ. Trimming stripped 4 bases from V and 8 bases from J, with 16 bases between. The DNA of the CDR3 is TGCGCCAGCAGCGGCCTGACAGGGAGGCATGAGCAGTTCTTC. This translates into CASSGLTGRHEQFF. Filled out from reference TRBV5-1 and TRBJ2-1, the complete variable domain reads KAGVTQTPRYLIKTRGQQVTLSCSPISGHRSVSWYQQTPGQGLQFLFEYFSETQRNKGNFPGRFSGRQFSNSRSEMNVSTLELGDSALYLCASSGLTGRHEQFFGPGTRLTVL.

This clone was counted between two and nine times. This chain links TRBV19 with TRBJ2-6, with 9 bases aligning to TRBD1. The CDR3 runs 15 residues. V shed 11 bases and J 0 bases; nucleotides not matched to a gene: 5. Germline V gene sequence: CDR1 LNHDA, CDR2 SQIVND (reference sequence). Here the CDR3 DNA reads TGTGCCGTCGGGACAGGGTTCTCTGGGGCCAACGTCCTGACTTTC. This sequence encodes CAVGTGFSGANVLTF.

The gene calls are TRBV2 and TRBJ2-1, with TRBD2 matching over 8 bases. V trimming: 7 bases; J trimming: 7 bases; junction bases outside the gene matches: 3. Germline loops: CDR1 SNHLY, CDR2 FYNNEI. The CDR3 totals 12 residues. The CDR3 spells CASKREKNEQFF. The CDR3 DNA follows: TGTGCCAGCAAGCGGGAGAAGAATGAGCAGTTCTTC.

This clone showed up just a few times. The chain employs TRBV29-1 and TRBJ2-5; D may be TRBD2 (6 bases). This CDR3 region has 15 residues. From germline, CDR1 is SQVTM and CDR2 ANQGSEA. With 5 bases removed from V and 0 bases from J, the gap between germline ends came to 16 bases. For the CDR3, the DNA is TGCAGCGTTAGCAGGGTTGGGGGGAACCAAGAGACCCAGTACTTC. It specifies CSVSRVGGNQETQYF.

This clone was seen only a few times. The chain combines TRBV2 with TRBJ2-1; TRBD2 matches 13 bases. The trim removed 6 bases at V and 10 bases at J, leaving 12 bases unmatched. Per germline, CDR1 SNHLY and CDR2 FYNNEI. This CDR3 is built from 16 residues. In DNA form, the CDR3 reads TGTGCCAGCAGGGCGAAGACTAGCGGGAGGATCAACGAGCAGTTCTTC. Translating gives CASRAKTSGRINEQFF.

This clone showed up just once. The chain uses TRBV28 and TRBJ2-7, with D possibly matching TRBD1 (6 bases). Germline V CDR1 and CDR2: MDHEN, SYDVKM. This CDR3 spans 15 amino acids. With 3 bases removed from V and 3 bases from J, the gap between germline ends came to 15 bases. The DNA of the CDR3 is TGTGCCAGCAGTTTGCCCCGACAGGTGCACTACGAGCAGTACTTC. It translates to CASSLPRQVHYEQYF.

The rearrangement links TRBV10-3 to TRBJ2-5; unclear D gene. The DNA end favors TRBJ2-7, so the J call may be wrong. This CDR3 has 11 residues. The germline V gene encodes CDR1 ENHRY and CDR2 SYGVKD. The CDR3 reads CAVSATYEQYF. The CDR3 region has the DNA TGTGCCGTAAGCGCCACCTACGAGCAGTACTTC.

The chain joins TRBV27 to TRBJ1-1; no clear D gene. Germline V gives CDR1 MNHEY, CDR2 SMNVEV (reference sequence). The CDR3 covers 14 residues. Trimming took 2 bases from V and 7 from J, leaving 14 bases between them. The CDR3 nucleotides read TGTGCCAGCAGTTTAAAGGAGCGCTATCATGAAGCTTTCTTT. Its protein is CASSLKERYHEAFF.